This note documents a single T cell receptor beta chain sequence. Its target is not known. This specimen belongs to a study of T-cell memory formation after mild COVID-19. Study-wide points: Pre-infection memory contained some responding clones, which suggested that cross-reactive memory had joined.

TCRdb analysed the 5' RACE reads with MiXCR anew, one entry per CDR3 protein. Here the sample spans approximately 240,000 distinct CDR3 sequences, about 16% being singletons. The CDR3 consists of 16 residues. The V end lost 5 bases, the J end lost 0 bases, and 11 bases lay between the germline ends. Germline CDR1 is SGHAT and CDR2 is FQNNGV. Sequencing was done on a sample of PBMCs or a T cell subset sorted from them (not recorded which). The receptor's source is a man between 18 and 29 years old who had mild COVID-19 (a few samples of this study predate the infection). Cell type and time point are not known. The gene calls are TRBV11-2 and TRBJ2-6, with D tentatively TRBD1 or TRBD2 (5 bases each). CDR3 coding DNA: TGTGCCAGCAGCACAGGACGGGGCTCTGGGGCCAACGTCCTGACTTTC. Translated: CASSTGRGSGANVLTF.